The text below deals with one T cell receptor (beta chain). Clones were sequenced by immunoSEQ multiplex PCR, and TCRdb holds only the in-frame ones, with some missing. The profile shows around 190,000 clones, 80% of them singletons. The record originates from a study of blood T cell repertoires in COVID-19. In germline, CDR1 is MNHEY, CDR2 SMNVEV (reference sequence). Trimming removed 3 bases from V and 4 bases from J, with 13 bases in between. The CDR3 runs to 14 residues. The receptor was isolated from a man in his sixties with acute or convalescent COVID-19. Sequencing was done on a sample of peripheral blood. The chain is built from TRBV27 and TRBJ2-7; tentatively, D is TRBD1 (6 bases). The CDR3 DNA sequence: TGTGCCAGCAGTTTGCAGGACAGAGTTTACGAGCAGTACTTC. This codes for CASSLQDRVYEQYF.